Shown below are 9 T cell receptor beta chains from a single sample sequenced in a study of control samples from healthy donors and cancer patients (dated by TCRdb to 2018 to 2020). Library construction relied on the immunoSEQ multiplex PCR assay. The table comes from immuneACCESS by way of TCRdb, which keeps in-frame sequences with V and J called. Part of the clones is missing from these tables; in studies checked, under half for an unresolved V gene and the rest for unknown reasons. The sample table shows approximately 150,000 clones, and more than 85% are seen once. Just over 2% of the sample goes to the ten largest clones. The sequencing input was blood. The source is a woman in her thirties or forties in good health.

CDR3 in DNA: TGTGCCAGCAGTGAATATAACAGCTTTGAAGCTTTCTTT. Translating gives CASSEYNSFEAFF. The rearrangement uses TRBV25-1 and TRBJ1-1; no clear D gene. The CDR3 is made up of 13 amino acids. Trimming removed 0 bases from V and 7 bases from J, with 9 bases in between. Germline CDR1 is MGHDK and CDR2 is SYGVNS.

In the case of this clone: The junction and the germline gene differ at one end; a read error may be behind it. This sequence joins TRBV27 and TRBJ1-1, with D hard to call. Germline-derived CDR1 and CDR2 are MNHEY and SMNVEV (reference sequence). CDR3 length: 13 residues. CDR3 protein: CASSLSVKTEAFF. The CDR3 bases are TGTGCCAGCAGTTTATCTGTGAAGACTGAAGCTTTCTTT.

This chain joins TRBV10-3 and TRBJ2-7; 9 nucleotides agree with TRBD2. Germline V gene lookup returns CDR1 ENHRY and CDR2 SYGVKD. The CDR3 is made up of 14 amino acids. The J segment lost 6 bases and the V segment lost 3 bases, leaving 6 bases of the junction unmatched. The DNA of the CDR3 is TGTGCCATCAGTGAATCGCGGGGGGGCTCCGAGCAGTACTTC. Translation gives CAISESRGGSEQYF.

The V call is TRBV9, the J call TRBJ2-7; TRBD2 might be the D (5 bases). This CDR3 comprises 14 residues. Looked up from germline, CDR1 is SGDLS and CDR2 is YYNGEE. Trimming cost V 0 bases and J 2 bases, with 9 bases left between them. The CDR3 loop is CASSVGRETYEQYF. The DNA of the CDR3 is TGTGCCAGCAGCGTAGGTCGGGAAACCTACGAGCAGTACTTC.

In DNA, the CDR3 is TGTGCCAGCAGCTTAGATCAGGGAAGTAATGAAAAACTGTTTTTT. This gives the protein CASSLDQGSNEKLFF. The gene calls are TRBV11-2 and TRBJ1-4, with D maybe TRBD1 (5 bases). The CDR3 runs 15 residues. In germline, CDR1 is SGHAT, CDR2 FQNNGV. V was pared by 0 bases and J by 4 bases, with 9 bases between.

In DNA, the CDR3 is TGTGCCAGCAGCTTAGCGATTGGAGGGCCGGTAAACATTCAGTACTTC. Translated: CASSLAIGGPVNIQYF. This chain joins TRBV7-9 and TRBJ2-4; maybe TRBD2 (6 bases). Per germline, CDR1 SEHNR and CDR2 FQNEAQ (reference sequence). The CDR3 is 16 residues long. The germline V and J ends were trimmed by 0 bases and 6 bases, with 15 bases remaining between them. The variable domain in full, with the rest retrieved from reference TRBV7-9 and TRBJ2-4, is DTGVSQNPRHKITKRGQNVTFRCDPISEHNRLYWYRQTLGQGPEFLTYFQNEAQLEKSRLLSDRFSAERPKGSFSTLEIQRTEQGDSAMYLCASSLAIGGPVNIQYFGAGTRLSVL.

The J gene is TRBJ2-5, the V gene TRBV12-3 or TRBV12-4; no clear D gene. The V and J ends lost 1 base and 2 bases respectively, with 2 bases between them. This CDR3 is built from 12 residues. The chain's CDR3 is CASSLEQETQYF. The CDR3 region has the DNA TGTGCCAGCAGTTTAGAGCAAGAGACCCAGTACTTC.

This chain connects TRBV27 to TRBJ2-3; D is undetermined. The V end was cut by 6 bases, the J end by 4 bases, with 8 bases between. The CDR3 is 12 amino acids. Germline CDR1 and CDR2: MNHEY and SMNVEV (reference sequence). CDR3 sequence reads: CASSKWADTQYF. Here the CDR3 DNA reads TGTGCCAGCAGCAAATGGGCAGATACGCAGTATTTT.

J is TRBJ1-4 and V is TRBV30; D gene ambiguous. The CDR3 is 11 amino acids. Germline CDR1 GTSNPN, CDR2 SVGIG (reference sequence). Trimming shortened V by 3 bases and J by 8 bases, and 7 bases separated the two germline ends. CDR3 in amino acids: CAWSQIEKLFF. CDR3 in DNA: TGTGCCTGGAGCCAAATAGAAAAACTGTTTTTT.